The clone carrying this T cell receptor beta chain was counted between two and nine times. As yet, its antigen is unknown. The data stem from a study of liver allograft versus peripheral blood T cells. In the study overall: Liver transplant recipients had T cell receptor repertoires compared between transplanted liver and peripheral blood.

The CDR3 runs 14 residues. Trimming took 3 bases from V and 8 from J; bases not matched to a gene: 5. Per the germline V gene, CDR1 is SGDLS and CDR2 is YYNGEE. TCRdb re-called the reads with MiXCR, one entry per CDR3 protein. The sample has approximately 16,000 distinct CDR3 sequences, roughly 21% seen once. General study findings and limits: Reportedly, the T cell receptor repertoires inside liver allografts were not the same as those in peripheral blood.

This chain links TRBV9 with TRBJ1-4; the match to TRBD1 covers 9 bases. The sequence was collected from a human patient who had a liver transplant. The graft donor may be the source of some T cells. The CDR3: CASSGDRVHEKLFF. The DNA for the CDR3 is TGTGCCAGCAGCGGGGACAGGGTTCACGAAAAACTGTTTTTT.